These 16 T cell receptor beta chains originate from one sample sequenced in a study of cytomegalovirus exposure and HLA in healthy donors. Amplification used 60 Vbeta primers and 13 Jbeta primers. Sequencing used immunoSEQ multiplex PCR; TCRdb keeps in-frame clones, though not all of them. The repertoire holds roughly 80,000 clones, with roughly 69% as singletons. Sequenced sample: PBMCs. These receptors were taken from a woman aged 45-65 years in good health and CMV-seropositive.

The chain combines TRBV4-2 with TRBJ1-6; D is possibly TRBD1 (6 bases). The CDR3 runs 16 residues. CDR1 and CDR2 from the germline V gene are LGHNA and YNFKEQ. Trimming pared 0 bases from V and 5 bases from J, leaving 11 bases between. CDR3 amino acids: CASSQDLAGDNSPLHF. The CDR3, as DNA: TGTGCCAGCAGCCAAGATTTGGCAGGGGATAATTCACCCCTCCACTTT.

This clone was seen more than once but under ten times. This rearrangement joins TRBV7-9 to TRBJ2-3, with 8 bases aligning to TRBD2. CDR1 and CDR2 from the germline V gene are SEHNR and FQNEAQ (reference sequence). The CDR3 sequence is 14 residues long. The V and J ends lost 8 bases and 5 bases, in that order; junction bases with no gene match: 9. The CDR3 spells CASPTSLAGDTQYF. CDR3 DNA sequence: TGTGCCAGCCCGACGTCGCTAGCGGGAGATACGCAGTATTTT.

The DNA for the CDR3 is TGCGCCAGCAGCTTGGATGCAGGGGGGCAGCCCCAGCATTTT. The encoded protein is CASSLDAGGQPQHF. V and J are TRBV5-1 and TRBJ1-5; 7 bases match TRBD1. The CDR3 has 14 amino acids. V shed 0 bases and J 7 bases; nucleotides not matched to a gene: 4. Germline loops: CDR1 SGHRS, CDR2 YFSETQ. Full variable domain (outside the CDR3, taken from reference TRBV5-1 and TRBJ1-5): KAGVTQTPRYLIKTRGQQVTLSCSPISGHRSVSWYQQTPGQGLQFLFEYFSETQRNKGNFPGRFSGRQFSNSRSEMNVSTLELGDSALYLCASSLDAGGQPQHFGDGTRLSIL.

This chain connects TRBV27 to TRBJ1-5; perhaps TRBD1 as D (6 bases). Germline V CDR1 and CDR2: MNHEY, SMNVEV (reference sequence). CDR3 length: 14 amino acids. With 5 bases removed from V and 6 bases from J, the gap between germline ends came to 14 bases. The CDR3 DNA is TGTGCCAGCAGTCCTACAGGGTCGGGTCAGCCCCAGCATTTT. Its translation is CASSPTGSGQPQHF.

The V call is TRBV2, the J call TRBJ2-2, with D uncertain. Germline V lookup: CDR1 SNHLY, CDR2 FYNNEI. CDR3 length: 16 residues. V was clipped by 2 bases and J by 4 bases, with 14 bases between them. CDR3 DNA: TGTGCCAGCAGTGAACCCTCCCCACAGACCACCGGGGAGCTGTTTTTT. Translating it yields CASSEPSPQTTGELFF.

CDR3: CASSAPPRGRDTEAFF. The CDR3 nucleotides read TGTGCCAGCAGTGCCCCTCCCAGGGGAAGGGACACTGAAGCTTTCTTT. J is TRBJ1-1 and V is TRBV6-1; D might be TRBD1 (6 bases). V was pared by 4 bases and J by 3 bases, with 18 bases between. From germline, CDR1 is MNHNS and CDR2 SASEGT. The CDR3 contains 16 residues.

The rearrangement uses TRBV28 and TRBJ2-3; TRBD2 agrees at 7 bases. Unmatched junction bases numbered 19, after V lost 7 bases and J lost 6 bases. The CDR3 is made up of 17 amino acids. Germline CDR1 MDHEN, CDR2 SYDVKM. The CDR3 sequence is CASTPTRDGGWSDTQYF. CDR3 nucleotide sequence: TGTGCCAGCACCCCAACCCGGGACGGGGGGTGGAGCGATACGCAGTATTTT.

This clone occurred once. The rearrangement joins TRBV5-4 to TRBJ2-2; no firm D call. This CDR3 spans 16 amino acids. V lost 0 bases and J 0 bases, leaving 9 bases between the germline ends. CDR1 SGHNT and CDR2 YYREEE come from the germline V gene (reference sequence). DNA for the CDR3: TGTGCCAGCAGCTTGGGTGTGGGCACGAACACCGGGGAGCTGTTTTTT. It is translated as CASSLGVGTNTGELFF.

This clone was observed once. V usage is TRBV2 and J usage is TRBJ2-1, with D possibly matching TRBD2 (6 bases). V was shortened by 6 bases and J by 5 bases, with 8 bases between the two germline ends. The CDR3 consists of 12 residues. The germline gives CDR1 SNHLY, CDR2 FYNNEI. The CDR3 bases are TGTGCCAGCAGACTAGCCCACAATGAGCAGTTCTTC. Its translation: CASRLAHNEQFF. The full variable domain, with the rest looked up from reference TRBV2 and TRBJ2-1, is EPEVTQTPSHQVTQMGQEVILRCVPISNHLYFYWYRQILGQKVEFLVSFYNNEISEKSEIFDDQFSVERPDGSNFTLKIRSTKLEDSAMYFCASRLAHNEQFFGPGTRLTVL.

The chain has TRBV4-1 and TRBJ2-1; 8 bases agree with TRBD2. Germline V CDR1 and CDR2: MGHRA, YSYEKL. V was clipped by 1 base and J by 4 bases; unmatched bases: 3. The length of the CDR3 is 15 residues. The CDR3, as DNA: TGCGCCAGCAGCCAAGGTAGCGGGGTTTACAATGAGCAGTTCTTC. Its translation is CASSQGSGVYNEQFF.

The chain's CDR3 is CASGLVPESEAFF. CDR3 coding DNA: TGTGCTAGTGGTTTGGTACCTGAGTCTGAAGCTTTCTTT. The chain employs TRBV12-5 and TRBJ1-1; D is uncertain. Trimming removed 0 bases from V and 6 bases from J, with 8 bases in between. CDR3 length: 13 residues. Germline V gene sequence: CDR1 LGHNT, CDR2 FRNRAP.

The sample holds one count of this clone. The chain uses TRBV7-2 and TRBJ1-2; D uncertain. Germline CDR1 reads SGHTA; CDR2 reads FQGNSA. Trimming took 5 bases from V and 8 from J, leaving 9 bases between them. This CDR3 has 11 amino acids. The CDR3 nucleotides read TGTGCCAGCAGCATAGGAGAAGGCTACACCTTC. Translated, it gives CASSIGEGYTF. The variable domain in full, with the rest retrieved from reference TRBV7-2 and TRBJ1-2, is GAGVSQSPSNKVTEKGKDVELRCDPISGHTALYWYRQSLGQGLEFLIYFQGNSAPDKSGLPSDRFSAERTGGSVSTLTIQRTQQEDSAVYLCASSIGEGYTFGSGTRLTVV.

The chain links TRBV5-1 to TRBJ2-3, with D possibly TRBD2 on 5 matching bases. The CDR3 is 15 residues long. The V end was cut by 0 bases, the J end by 2 bases, with 10 bases between. Germline V CDR1 and CDR2: SGHRS, YFSETQ. The CDR3: CASSLVPGNTDTQYF. The CDR3 DNA is TGCGCCAGCAGCTTGGTACCGGGAAACACAGATACGCAGTATTTT. The whole variable domain, remainder taken from reference TRBV5-1 and TRBJ2-3, is KAGVTQTPRYLIKTRGQQVTLSCSPISGHRSVSWYQQTPGQGLQFLFEYFSETQRNKGNFPGRFSGRQFSNSRSEMNVSTLELGDSALYLCASSLVPGNTDTQYFGPGTRLTVL.

The chain is built from TRBV9 and TRBJ1-2; TRBD1 matches at 7 bases. This CDR3 has 13 amino acids. After removal of 3 bases from V and 4 bases from J, the junction contained 3 bases not matched to a gene. Germline V CDR1 and CDR2: SGDLS, YYNGEE. The CDR3 DNA follows: TGTGCCAGCAGCGCGGGACAGCGCTATGGCTACACCTTC. Translated: CASSAGQRYGYTF.

This chain uses TRBV5-4 with TRBJ1-1; maybe TRBD1 (5 bases). V was pared by 5 bases and J by 9 bases, with 14 bases between. The CDR3 consists of 12 residues. The germline V gene has CDR1 SGHNT and CDR2 YYREEE (reference sequence). Here the CDR3 DNA reads TGTGCCAGCAGTGCGGCGGGGGGAAAAGCTTTCTTT. Translated: CASSAAGGKAFF.

The genes are TRBV5-1 and TRBJ2-1, with D hard to call. The CDR3 extends over 12 amino acids. CDR1 and CDR2 (germline): SGHRS, YFSETQ. Trimming removed 4 bases from V and 10 bases from J, with 12 bases in between. The CDR3 DNA sequence: TGCGCCAGCAGCCCTAGAGGTTGGGAGCAGTTCTTC. Its translation: CASSPRGWEQFF.